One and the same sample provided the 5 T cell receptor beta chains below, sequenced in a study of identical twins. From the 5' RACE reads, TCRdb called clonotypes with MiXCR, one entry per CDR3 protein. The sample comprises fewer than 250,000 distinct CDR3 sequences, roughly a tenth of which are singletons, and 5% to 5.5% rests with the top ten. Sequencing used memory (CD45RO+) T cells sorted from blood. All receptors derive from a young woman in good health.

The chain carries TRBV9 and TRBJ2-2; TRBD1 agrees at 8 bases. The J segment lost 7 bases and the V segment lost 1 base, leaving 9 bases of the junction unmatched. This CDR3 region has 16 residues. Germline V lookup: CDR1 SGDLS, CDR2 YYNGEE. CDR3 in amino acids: CASSVMGTGAFGELFF. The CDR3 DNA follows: TGTGCCAGCAGCGTAATGGGGACAGGAGCGTTCGGGGAGCTGTTTTTT.

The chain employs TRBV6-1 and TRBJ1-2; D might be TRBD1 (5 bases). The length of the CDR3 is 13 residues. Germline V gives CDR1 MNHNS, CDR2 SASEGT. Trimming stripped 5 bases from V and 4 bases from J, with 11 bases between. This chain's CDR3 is CASSPRGIYGYTF. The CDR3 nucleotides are TGTGCCAGCAGTCCCCGGGGGATCTATGGCTACACCTTC.

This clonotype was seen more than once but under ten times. CDR3 nucleotides: TGTGCCAGTAGTAACCCTAGCGGGAGGAACGGAGAGACCCAGTACTTC. Translation gives CASSNPSGRNGETQYF. The rearrangement joins TRBV19 to TRBJ2-5; 11 nucleotides agree with TRBD2. J gave up 4 bases and V 4 bases, and 8 bases lay outside the gene matches. The CDR3 is 16 residues long. Germline V gives CDR1 LNHDA, CDR2 SQIVND (reference sequence).

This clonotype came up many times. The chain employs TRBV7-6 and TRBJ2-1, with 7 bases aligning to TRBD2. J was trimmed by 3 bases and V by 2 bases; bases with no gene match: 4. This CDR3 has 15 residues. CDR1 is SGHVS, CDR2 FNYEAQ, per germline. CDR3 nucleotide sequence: TGTGCCAGCAGCTTAAGCGGGACTCACTACAATGAGCAGTTCTTC. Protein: CASSLSGTHYNEQFF.

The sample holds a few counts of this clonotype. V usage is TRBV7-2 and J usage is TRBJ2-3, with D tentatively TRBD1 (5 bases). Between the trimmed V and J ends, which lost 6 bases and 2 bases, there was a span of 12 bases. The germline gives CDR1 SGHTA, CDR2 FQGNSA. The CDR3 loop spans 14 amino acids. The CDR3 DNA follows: TGTGCCAGCAGGGTCGACAGCTACACAGATACGCAGTATTTT. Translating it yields CASRVDSYTDTQYF.